This TCR beta chain stems from a study of blood T cell repertoires in COVID-19. Study-level background: Nucleic acid was either cDNA or gDNA, and it came from T cells, B-cell-depleted T cells, or PBMCs.

In the source study's methods: Counts of nucleated cells, estimated from reference gene primer amplification, were obtained. Sequencing used immunoSEQ multiplex PCR; TCRdb keeps in-frame clones, though not all of them. V and J calls and clone size are those listed in that table; D and trimming were worked out from the DNA. The sample shows under 150,000 clones, 85% of them seen only once. The germline CDR1 and CDR2 sequences are SGHTA and FQGNSA. Between the trimmed V and J ends, which lost 1 base and 1 base, there was a span of 8 bases. The CDR3 runs 14 residues. The source is a human donor in a cohort sampled during active COVID-19. This rearrangement joins TRBV7-2 to TRBJ2-7; D unclear. Specimen: peripheral blood. Written as DNA, the CDR3 is TGTGCCAGCAGCTTAGGTGGCCCTTCCTACGAGCAGTACTTC. Protein sequence: CASSLGGPSYEQYF.